Here is one TCR beta chain with its context. The data originate from a study of blood T cell repertoires in COVID-19. About the research overall: Samples taken during acute and convalescent COVID-19 were collected in the United States, Italy and Spain.

Per the authors' pipeline: Cell counts per sample came from amplifying reference gene primers. Profiling relied on immunoSEQ multiplex PCR, and the TCRdb table lists in-frame clones only, not all of them. V and J calls and clone size are as listed in that table; D and trimming were resolved from the DNA. This sample yields approximately 94,000 clones, of which just over 90% are seen a single time; approximately 2.2% belongs to the top ten. Trimming took off 3 bases at V and 2 bases at J, with 7 bases between the two ends. CDR3 size: 13 residues. Sequenced: peripheral blood. The chain uses TRBV12-3 or TRBV12-4 and TRBJ1-2; D remains unclear. This TCR derives from a man over 45 with active COVID-19. CDR3 protein: CASSLNSNYGYTF. The CDR3 DNA follows: TGTGCCAGCAGTTTGAACAGCAACTATGGCTACACCTTC.